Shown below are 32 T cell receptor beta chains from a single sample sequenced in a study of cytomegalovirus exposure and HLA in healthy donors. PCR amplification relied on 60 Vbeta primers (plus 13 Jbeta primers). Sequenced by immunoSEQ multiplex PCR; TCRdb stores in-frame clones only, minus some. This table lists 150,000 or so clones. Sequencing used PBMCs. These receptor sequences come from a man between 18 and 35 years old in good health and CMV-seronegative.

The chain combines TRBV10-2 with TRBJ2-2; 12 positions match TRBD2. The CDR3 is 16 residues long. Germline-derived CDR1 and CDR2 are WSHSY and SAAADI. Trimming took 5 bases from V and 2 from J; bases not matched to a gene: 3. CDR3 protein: CASSRTSGANTGELFF. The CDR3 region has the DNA TGCGCCAGCAGTCGGACTAGCGGGGCAAACACCGGGGAGCTGTTTTTT.

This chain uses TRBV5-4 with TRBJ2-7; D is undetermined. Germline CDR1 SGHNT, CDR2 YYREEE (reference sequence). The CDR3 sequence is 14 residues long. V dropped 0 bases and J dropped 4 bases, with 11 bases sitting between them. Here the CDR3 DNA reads TGTGCCAGCAGCTTGGCCGGTGAGCAATACGAGCAGTACTTC. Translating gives CASSLAGEQYEQYF.

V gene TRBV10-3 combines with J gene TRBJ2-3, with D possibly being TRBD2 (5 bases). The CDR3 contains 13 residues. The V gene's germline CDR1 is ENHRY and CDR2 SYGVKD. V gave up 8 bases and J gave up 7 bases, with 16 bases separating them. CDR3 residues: CAIGGKTVNTQYF. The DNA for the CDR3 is TGTGCCATCGGAGGAAAGACTGTGAATACGCAGTATTTT.

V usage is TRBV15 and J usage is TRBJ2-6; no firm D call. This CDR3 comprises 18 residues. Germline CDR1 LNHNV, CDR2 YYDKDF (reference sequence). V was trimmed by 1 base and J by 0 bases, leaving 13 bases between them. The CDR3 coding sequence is TGTGCCACCAGCAGAGGGGCTGGTTTCCCCTCTGGGGCCAACGTCCTGACTTTC. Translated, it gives CATSRGAGFPSGANVLTF. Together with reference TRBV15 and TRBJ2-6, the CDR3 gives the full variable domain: DAMVIQNPRYQVTQFGKPVTLSCSQTLNHNVMYWYQQKSSQAPKLLFHYYDKDFNNEADTPDNFQSRRPNTSFCFLDIRSPGLGDTAMYLCATSRGAGFPSGANVLTFGAGSRLTVL.

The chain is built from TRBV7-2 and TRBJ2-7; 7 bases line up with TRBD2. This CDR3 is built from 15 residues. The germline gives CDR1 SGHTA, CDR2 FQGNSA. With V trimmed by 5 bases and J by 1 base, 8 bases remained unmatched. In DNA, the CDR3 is TGTGCCAGCAGCCCAATACCCGGGAGGTCCTACGAGCAGTACTTC. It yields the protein CASSPIPGRSYEQYF.

The CDR3 DNA sequence: TGTGCCAGCATGAGGGGGACAGGGTCGACAGATACGCAGTATTTT. Encoded protein: CASMRGTGSTDTQYF. The V call is TRBV7-9, the J call TRBJ2-3, with 9 bases matching TRBD1. Germline lookup yields CDR1 SEHNR and CDR2 FQNEAQ (reference sequence). V dropped 7 bases and J dropped 3; count of bases not matched to a gene: 8. This CDR3 has 15 amino acids.

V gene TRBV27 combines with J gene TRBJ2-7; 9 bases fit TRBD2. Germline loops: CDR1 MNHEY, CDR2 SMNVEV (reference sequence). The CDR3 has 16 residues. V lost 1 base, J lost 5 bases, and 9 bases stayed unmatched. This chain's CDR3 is CASSLYLRLAVNEQYF. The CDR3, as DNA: TGTGCCAGCAGTTTATATTTAAGACTAGCGGTTAACGAGCAGTACTTC.

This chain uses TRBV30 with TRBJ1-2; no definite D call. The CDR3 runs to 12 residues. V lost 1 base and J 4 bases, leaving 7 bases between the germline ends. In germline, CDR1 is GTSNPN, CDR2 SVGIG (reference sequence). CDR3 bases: TGTGCCTGGAGTGCTGACATCTATGGCTACACCTTC. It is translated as CAWSADIYGYTF. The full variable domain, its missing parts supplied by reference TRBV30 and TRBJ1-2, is SQTIHQWPATLVQPVGSPLSLECTVEGTSNPNLYWYRQAAGRGLQLLFYSVGIGQISSEVPQNLSASRPQDRQFILSSKKLLLSDSGFYLCAWSADIYGYTFGSGTRLTVV.

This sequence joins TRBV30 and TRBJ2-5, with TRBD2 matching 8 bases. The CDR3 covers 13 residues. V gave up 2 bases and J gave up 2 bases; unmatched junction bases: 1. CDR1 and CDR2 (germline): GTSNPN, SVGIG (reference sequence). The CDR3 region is CAWSSGGQETQYF. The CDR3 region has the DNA TGTGCCTGGAGTAGCGGGGGACAAGAGACCCAGTACTTC.

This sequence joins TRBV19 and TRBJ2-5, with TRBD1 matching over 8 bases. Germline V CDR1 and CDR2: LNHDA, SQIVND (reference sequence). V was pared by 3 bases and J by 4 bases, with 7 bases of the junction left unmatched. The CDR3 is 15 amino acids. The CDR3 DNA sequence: TGTGCCAGTAGTATTCGGACAGGGCTATCAGAGACCCAGTACTTC. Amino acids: CASSIRTGLSETQYF.

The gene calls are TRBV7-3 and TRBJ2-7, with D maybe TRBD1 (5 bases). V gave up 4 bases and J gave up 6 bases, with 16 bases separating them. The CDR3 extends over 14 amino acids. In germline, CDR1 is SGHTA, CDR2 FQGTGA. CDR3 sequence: CASSSGLGRGEQYF. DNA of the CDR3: TGTGCCAGCAGCTCAGGGCTAGGAAGGGGCGAGCAGTACTTC.

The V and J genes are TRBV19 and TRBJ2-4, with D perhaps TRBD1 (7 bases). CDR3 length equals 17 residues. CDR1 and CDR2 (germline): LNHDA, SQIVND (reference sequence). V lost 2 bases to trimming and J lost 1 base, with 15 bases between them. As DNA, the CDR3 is TGTGCCAGTAGTATAAGTCGGGCAGGGGGGGCCAAAAACATTCAGTACTTC. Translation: CASSISRAGGAKNIQYF.

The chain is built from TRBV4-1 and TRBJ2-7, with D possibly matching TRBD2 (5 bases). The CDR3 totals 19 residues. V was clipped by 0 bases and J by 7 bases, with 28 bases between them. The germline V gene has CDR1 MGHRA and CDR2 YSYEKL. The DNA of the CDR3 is TGCGCCAGCAGCCAAGACTTTACGGCAGCGGCAAACTTGGTACGGGAGCAGTACTTC. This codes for CASSQDFTAAANLVREQYF.

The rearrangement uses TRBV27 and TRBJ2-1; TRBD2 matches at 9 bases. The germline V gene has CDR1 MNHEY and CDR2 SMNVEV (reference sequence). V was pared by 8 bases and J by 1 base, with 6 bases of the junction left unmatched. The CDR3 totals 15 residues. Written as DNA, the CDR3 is TGTGCCAGCTTCGCGGGGGGGCGGTCCTACAATGAGCAGTTCTTC. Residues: CASFAGGRSYNEQFF.

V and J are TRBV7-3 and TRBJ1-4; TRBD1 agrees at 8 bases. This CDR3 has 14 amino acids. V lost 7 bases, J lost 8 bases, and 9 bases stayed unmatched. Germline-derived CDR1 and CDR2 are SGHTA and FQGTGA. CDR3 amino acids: CASISTGVGEKLFF. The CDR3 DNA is TGTGCCAGCATCTCGACAGGGGTTGGAGAAAAACTGTTTTTT.

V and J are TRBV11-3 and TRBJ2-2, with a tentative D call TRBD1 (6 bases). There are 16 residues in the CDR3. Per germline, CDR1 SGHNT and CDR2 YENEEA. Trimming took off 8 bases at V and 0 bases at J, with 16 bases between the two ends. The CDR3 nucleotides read TGTGCCAGCCGAGAATCCGGGACAACGAACACCGGGGAGCTGTTTTTT. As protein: CASRESGTTNTGELFF.

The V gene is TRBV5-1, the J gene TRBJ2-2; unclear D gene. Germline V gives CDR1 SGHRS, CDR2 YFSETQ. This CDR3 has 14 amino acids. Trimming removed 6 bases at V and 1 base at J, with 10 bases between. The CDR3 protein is CASTPRGNTGELFF. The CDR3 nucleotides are TGCGCCAGCACCCCGCGAGGGAACACCGGGGAGCTGTTTTTT. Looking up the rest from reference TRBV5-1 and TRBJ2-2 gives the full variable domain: KAGVTQTPRYLIKTRGQQVTLSCSPISGHRSVSWYQQTPGQGLQFLFEYFSETQRNKGNFPGRFSGRQFSNSRSEMNVSTLELGDSALYLCASTPRGNTGELFFGEGSRLTVL.

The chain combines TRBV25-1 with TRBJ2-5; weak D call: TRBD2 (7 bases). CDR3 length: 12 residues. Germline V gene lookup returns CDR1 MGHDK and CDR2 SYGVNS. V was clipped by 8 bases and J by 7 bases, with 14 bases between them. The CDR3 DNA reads TGTGCCAGCGGGGGGGCGCGGGGGACCCAGTACTTC. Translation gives CASGGARGTQYF.

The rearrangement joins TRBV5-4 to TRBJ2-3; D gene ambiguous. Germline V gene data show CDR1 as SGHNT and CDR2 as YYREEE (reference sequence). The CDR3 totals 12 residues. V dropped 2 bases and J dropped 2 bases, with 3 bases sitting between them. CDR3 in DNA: TGTGCCAGCAGCTTTTACACAGATACGCAGTATTTT. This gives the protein CASSFYTDTQYF.

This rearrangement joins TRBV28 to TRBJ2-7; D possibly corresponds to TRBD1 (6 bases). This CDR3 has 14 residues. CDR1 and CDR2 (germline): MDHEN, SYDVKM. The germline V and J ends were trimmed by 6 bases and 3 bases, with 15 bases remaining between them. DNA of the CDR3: TGTGCCAGCAGAACCCGGACAGCAATCTACGAGCAGTACTTC. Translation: CASRTRTAIYEQYF. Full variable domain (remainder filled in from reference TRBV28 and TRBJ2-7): DVKVTQSSRYLVKRTGEKVFLECVQDMDHENMFWYRQDPGLGLRLIYFSYDVKMKEKGDIPEGYSVSREKKERFSLILESASTNQTSMYLCASRTRTAIYEQYFGPGTRLTVT.

CDR3 sequence: CASSRSGGYTF. The CDR3 nucleotides are TGTGCCAGCAGTCGCTCCGGGGGCTACACCTTC. The rearrangement links TRBV28 to TRBJ1-2; D uncertain. V was pared by 5 bases and J by 8 bases, with 9 bases between. Looked up from germline, CDR1 is MDHEN and CDR2 is SYDVKM. The CDR3 is 11 amino acids.

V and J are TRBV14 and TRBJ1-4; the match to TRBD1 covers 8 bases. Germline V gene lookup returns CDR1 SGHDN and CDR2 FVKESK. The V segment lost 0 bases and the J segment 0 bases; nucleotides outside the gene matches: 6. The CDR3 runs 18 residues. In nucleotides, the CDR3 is TGTGCCAGCAGCCAAGAACACAGGGGGAGATCAACTAATGAAAAACTGTTTTTT. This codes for CASSQEHRGRSTNEKLFF.

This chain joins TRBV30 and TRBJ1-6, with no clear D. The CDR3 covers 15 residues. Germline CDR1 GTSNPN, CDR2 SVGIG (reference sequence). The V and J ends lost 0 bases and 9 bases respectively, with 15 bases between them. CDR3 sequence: CAWSVRPRAASPLHF. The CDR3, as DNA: TGTGCCTGGAGTGTAAGGCCTCGAGCGGCTTCACCCCTCCACTTT.

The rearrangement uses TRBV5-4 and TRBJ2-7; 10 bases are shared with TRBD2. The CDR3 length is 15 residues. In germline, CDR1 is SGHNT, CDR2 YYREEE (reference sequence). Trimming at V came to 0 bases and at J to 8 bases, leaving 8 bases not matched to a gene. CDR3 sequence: CASSLASGTSAQQYF. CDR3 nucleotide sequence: TGTGCCAGCAGCTTGGCCTCCGGGACTAGCGCGCAGCAGTACTTC.

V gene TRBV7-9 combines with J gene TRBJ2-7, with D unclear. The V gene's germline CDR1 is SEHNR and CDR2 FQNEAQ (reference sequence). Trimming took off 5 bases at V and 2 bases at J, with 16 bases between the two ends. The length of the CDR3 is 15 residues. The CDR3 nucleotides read TGTGCCAGCAGCCCCATGACGGTGAGCGCCTACGAGCAGTACTTC. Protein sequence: CASSPMTVSAYEQYF.

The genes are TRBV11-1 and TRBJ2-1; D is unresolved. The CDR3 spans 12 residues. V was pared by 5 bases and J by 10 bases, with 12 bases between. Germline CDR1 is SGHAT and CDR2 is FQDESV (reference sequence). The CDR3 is CASSLQIREQFF. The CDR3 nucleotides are TGTGCCAGCAGCCTCCAAATCAGGGAGCAGTTCTTC.

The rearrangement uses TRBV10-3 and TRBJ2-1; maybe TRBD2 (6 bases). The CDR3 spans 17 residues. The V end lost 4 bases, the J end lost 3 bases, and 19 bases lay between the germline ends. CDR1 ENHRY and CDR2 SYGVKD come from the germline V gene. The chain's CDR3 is CAISGYPRDSRYNEQFF. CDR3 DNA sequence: TGTGCCATCAGTGGGTACCCCCGGGACTCCCGCTACAATGAGCAGTTCTTC.

CDR3 coding DNA: TGTGCCAGCAGCGAGGCCCGGGGAAAGAACACTGAAGCTTTCTTT. It codes for CASSEARGKNTEAFF. The V gene is TRBV9, the J gene TRBJ1-1; the D is unclear. Trimming removed 3 bases from V and 1 base from J, with 13 bases in between. Germline CDR1 SGDLS, CDR2 YYNGEE. CDR3 length: 15 residues.

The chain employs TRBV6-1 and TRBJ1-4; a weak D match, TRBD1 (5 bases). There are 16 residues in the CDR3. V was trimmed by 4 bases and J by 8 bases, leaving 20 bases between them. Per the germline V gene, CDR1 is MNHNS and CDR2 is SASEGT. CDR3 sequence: CASSAGVGGDGEKLFF. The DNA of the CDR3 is TGTGCCAGCAGTGCGGGGGTCGGGGGTGATGGAGAAAAACTGTTTTTT.

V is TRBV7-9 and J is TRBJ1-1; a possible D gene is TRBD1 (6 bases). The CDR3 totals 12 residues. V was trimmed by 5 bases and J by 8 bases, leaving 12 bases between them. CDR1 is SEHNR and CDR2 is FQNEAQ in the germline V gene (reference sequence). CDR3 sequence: CASSNPGAEAFF. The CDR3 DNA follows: TGTGCCAGCAGCAATCCAGGGGCCGAAGCTTTCTTT.

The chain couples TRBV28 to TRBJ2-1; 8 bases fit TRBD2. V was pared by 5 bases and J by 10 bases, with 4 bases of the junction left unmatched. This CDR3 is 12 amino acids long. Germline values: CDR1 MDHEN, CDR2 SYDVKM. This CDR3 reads CASSPTSDEQFF. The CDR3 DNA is TGTGCCAGCAGTCCGACTAGCGACGAGCAGTTCTTC.

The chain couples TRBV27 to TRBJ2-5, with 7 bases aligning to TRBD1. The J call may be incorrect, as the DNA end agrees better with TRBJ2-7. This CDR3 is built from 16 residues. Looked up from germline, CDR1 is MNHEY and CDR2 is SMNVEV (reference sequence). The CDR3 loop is CASSLLFGTDAYEQYF. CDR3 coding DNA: TGTGCCAGCAGTTTGTTGTTCGGGACAGACGCCTACGAGCAGTACTTC.